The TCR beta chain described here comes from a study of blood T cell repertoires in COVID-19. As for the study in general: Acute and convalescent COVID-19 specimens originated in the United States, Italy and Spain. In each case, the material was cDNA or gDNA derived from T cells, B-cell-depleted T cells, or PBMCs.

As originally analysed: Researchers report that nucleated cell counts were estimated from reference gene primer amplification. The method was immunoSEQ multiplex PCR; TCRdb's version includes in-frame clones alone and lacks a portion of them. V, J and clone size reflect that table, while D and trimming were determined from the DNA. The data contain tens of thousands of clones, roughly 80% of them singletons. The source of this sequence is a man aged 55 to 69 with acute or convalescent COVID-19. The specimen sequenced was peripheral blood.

The CDR3 DNA follows: TGTGCCAGTAGTATAGGGGAAGGGACAGACGCAGATACGCAGTATTTT. Translating gives CASSIGEGTDADTQYF. This chain links TRBV19 with TRBJ2-3, with 7 nucleotides matching TRBD1. CDR1 is LNHDA and CDR2 is SQIVND in the germline V gene (reference sequence). The CDR3 covers 16 residues. V trimming: 1 base; J trimming: 4 bases; junction bases outside the gene matches: 8.